The entry that follows covers one TCR beta chain sequence. No antigen is known for it. The CDR3 is made up of 14 amino acids. Trimming removed 4 bases from V and 6 bases from J; junction bases left unmatched: 8. Looked up from germline, CDR1 is MGHRA and CDR2 is YSYEKL. Reverse transcribed after extraction, RNA yielded cDNA as the sequencing template. Here immunoSEQ multiplex PCR was the method, and the copy in TCRdb shows in-frame clones only, minus some. The sample gives some 190,000 clones, 60% of which show up once; approximately 0.69% is in the top ten. These data belong to a study of CD8+ T cells in alopecia areata. Study as a whole: Tofacitinib was taken orally by treated patients, and the dose was 5 to 10 mg twice daily. Study-wide findings and caveats: Scalp samples also yield sequences from resident alphabeta T cells of normal skin.

The treatment: oral pan-JAK inhibitor, 5-10 mg twice daily. Sorting from PBMCs produced CD4+ and CD8+ T cells. The TCR was taken from a human donor with alopecia areata. This sequence joins TRBV4-1 and TRBJ2-7; TRBD1 matches 8 bases. The starting material was CD4+ T cells sorted from blood, obtained at week 4, from a patient treated with tofacitinib. CDR3: CASSLRTGYLEQYF. Written as DNA, the CDR3 is TGCGCCAGCAGCCTGCGGACAGGGTACCTCGAGCAGTACTTC.